This T cell receptor beta chain was sequenced in a study of blood T cell repertoires in COVID-19. Overall study: The United States, Italy and Spain were the sources of the acute and convalescent COVID-19 samples.

The protocol was immunoSEQ multiplex PCR, while the TCRdb copy is restricted to in-frame clones and leaves out a portion. The sample lists about 170,000 clones, around four fifths seen once, with about 14% in the top ten. The table lists this clone with a few counts. Enrolled during active infection, Seattle patients were then followed longitudinally. The receptor's source is a woman in her seventies with COVID-19, enrolled during active disease. Sequenced material: peripheral blood.

The CDR3 sequence is CASRTPGQGGGYTF. CDR3 DNA sequence: TGTGCCAGCAGAACACCGGGACAGGGGGGTGGCTACACCTTC. The chain employs TRBV7-2 and TRBJ1-2; 11 positions match TRBD1. Per the germline V gene, CDR1 is SGHTA and CDR2 is FQGNSA. The ends lost 6 bases at V and 7 bases at J; junction bases unmatched: 7. The CDR3 contains 14 residues.